Listed below are T cell receptor beta chains from one sample, sequenced in a study of PD-L1 blockade in urothelial cancer. Profiling relied on immunoSEQ multiplex PCR, and the TCRdb table lists in-frame clones only, not all of them. The sample consists of tens of thousands of clones, approximately 81% of them appearing once. Sequenced material: PBMCs, taken around atezolizumab (anti-PD-L1) treatment. The receptors were sampled from a man aged 65 to 79 with urothelial cancer. Both conserved end residues are part of each CDR3. A D gene is named only where the DNA matches it firmly. Part of the rows lack a size; the others show once, few, many or a class for expanded clones.

clone size	J gene	V gene	D gene	CDR3 protein	CDR3 DNA
-	TRBJ2-7	TRBV6-1	TRBD1	CASSEREGTGGYEQYF	TGTGCCAGCAGTGAAAGAGAGGGGACAGGGGGCTACGAGCAGTACTTC
-	TRBJ2-3	TRBV4-1	-	CASSPRRTDTQYF	TGCGCCAGCAGCCCCAGGCGCACAGATACGCAGTATTTT
-	TRBJ2-2	TRBV7-3	-	CASRSPGESRTGELFF	TGTGCCAGCAGGTCACCGGGGGAGAGTAGGACCGGGGAGCTGTTTTTT
-	TRBJ1-1	TRBV19	TRBD1	CASRDRGGQNDEAFF	TGTGCCAGTAGGGACAGGGGTGGACAAAATGATGAAGCTTTCTTT
-	TRBJ1-2	TRBV27	-	CASSLSSFGQGRGYTF	TGTGCCAGCAGTTTATCGAGTTTCGGGCAGGGTCGAGGCTACACCTTC
-	TRBJ2-1	TRBV5-5	TRBD1	CASSLGQGAYNEQFF	TGTGCCAGCAGCTTAGGACAGGGGGCATACAATGAGCAGTTCTTC
-	TRBJ1-2	TRBV6-1	TRBD1	CASRKNEGQGHGYTF	TGTGCCAGCAGGAAGAATGAGGGACAGGGGCATGGCTACACCTTC
-	TRBJ2-6	TRBV27	TRBD1	CASSPRWDSSGANVLTF	TGTGCCAGCAGTCCCCGTTGGGACAGCTCTGGGGCCAACGTCCTGACTTTC
-	TRBJ1-2	TRBV5-4	-	CASSLRGGNYGYTF	TGTGCCAGCAGCTTGCGCGGCGGGAACTATGGCTACACCTTC
-	TRBJ1-2	TRBV28	TRBD1	CASSLGTGRPLYGYTF	TGTGCCAGCAGTTTGGGGACAGGCCGACCCCTCTATGGCTACACCTTC
once	TRBJ2-3	TRBV15	-	CATSRDRSGLAQYF	TGTGCCACCAGCAGAGATCGGAGCGGGCTAGCGCAGTATTTT
-	TRBJ2-1	TRBV11-2	-	CASSLGGGINEQFF	TGTGCCAGCAGCTTAGGAGGAGGGATCAATGAGCAGTTCTTC
-	TRBJ2-1	TRBV5-6	TRBD2	CASSPAGGYEQFF	TGTGCCAGCAGTCCGGCGGGGGGGTATGAGCAGTTCTTC
-	TRBJ2-7	TRBV6-5	TRBD1	CASSRTGGIDEQYF	TGTGCCAGCAGTCGGACAGGGGGTATCGACGAGCAGTACTTC
-	TRBJ2-1	TRBV18	TRBD1	CASSPPLGQEQFF	TGTGCCAGCTCACCACCGTTGGGACAGGAGCAGTTCTTC
-	TRBJ2-2	TRBV19	TRBD2	CASKDLAGRGSTGELFF	TGTGCCAGCAAGGATCTAGCGGGCAGAGGTAGCACCGGGGAGCTGTTTTTT
-	TRBJ2-5	TRBV6-5	TRBD2	CASRLLAEETQYF	TGTGCCAGCAGATTACTAGCGGAAGAGACCCAGTACTTC
few	TRBJ2-6	TRBV6-4	-	CASSETTGANVLTF	TGTGCCAGCAGTGAGACAACTGGGGCCAACGTCCTGACTTTC
-	TRBJ2-1	TRBV4-1	TRBD1	CASSLKTSGQGYHEQFF	TGCGCCAGCAGCCTCAAGACTTCGGGACAGGGCTATCATGAGCAGTTCTTC
medium-sized	TRBJ1-2	TRBV2	TRBD1	CASTGQGNYGYTF	TGTGCCAGCACCGGACAGGGTAACTATGGCTACACCTTC
-	TRBJ1-2	TRBV18	-	CASSPTESLGYTF	TGTGCCAGCTCACCAACGGAGTCCTTGGGCTACACCTTC
-	TRBJ2-7	TRBV9	TRBD2	CASSLSGTSPYEQYF	TGTGCCAGCAGCTTATCCGGGACTAGTCCCTACGAGCAGTACTTC
-	TRBJ2-7	TRBV6-1	TRBD2	CASSEFLASSGNYYEQYF	TGTGCCAGCAGTGAGTTCTTAGCGTCTAGCGGGAATTACTACGAGCAGTACTTC
-	TRBJ1-1	TRBV7-6	-	CASSLDIMNTEAFF	TGTGCCAGCAGCTTAGACATAATGAACACTGAAGCTTTCTTT
-	TRBJ2-1	TRBV14	TRBD2	CASSQIRLAGYNEQFF	TGTGCCAGCAGCCAAATCCGACTAGCGGGATACAATGAGCAGTTCTTC
-	TRBJ2-7	TRBV29-1	-	CSVAGTYEQYF	TGCAGCGTTGCAGGGACCTACGAGCAGTACTTC
-	TRBJ2-1	TRBV2	-	CASQAHEQFF	TGTGCCAGCCAAGCGCATGAGCAGTTCTTC
-	TRBJ1-5	TRBV7-2	-	CASSPQPGKDQPQHF	TGTGCCAGCAGCCCCCAGCCAGGGAAGGATCAGCCCCAGCATTTT
-	TRBJ2-1	TRBV29-1	-	CSVDSEGGGQFF	TGCAGCGTTGATTCTGAAGGGGGTGGGCAGTTCTTC
-	TRBJ2-5	TRBV11-3	-	CASSPLLGRGSRTQYF	TGTGCCAGCAGCCCCCTTTTGGGCAGGGGTTCGCGAACCCAGTACTTC
-	TRBJ1-1	TRBV5-4	-	CASSGLNTEAFF	TGTGCCAGCTCGGGGTTGAACACTGAAGCTTTCTTT
-	TRBJ1-1	TRBV27	-	CASSFYADNTEAFF	TGTGCCAGCAGTTTTTACGCGGATAACACTGAAGCTTTCTTT
-	TRBJ1-2	TRBV28	-	CASSLGQVYGYTF	TGTGCCAGCAGTTTAGGGCAGGTCTATGGCTACACCTTC
-	TRBJ1-2	TRBV28	-	CASTSQGNGYTF	TGTGCCAGCACCTCCCAGGGGAACGGCTACACCTTC
-	TRBJ2-2	TRBV27	TRBD1	CASSFGTGWTGELFF	TGTGCCAGCAGTTTCGGGACAGGGTGGACCGGGGAGCTGTTTTTT
once	TRBJ2-1	TRBV14	TRBD2	CASSHRTSGRILGSGEQFF	TGTGCCAGCAGCCACCGGACTAGCGGGAGGATTCTCGGTTCGGGGGAGCAGTTCTTC
few	TRBJ2-1	TRBV5-1	TRBD2	CASSLGLRDYFNEQFF	TGCGCCAGCAGCTTGGGCTTACGGGACTACTTTAATGAGCAGTTCTTC
-	TRBJ1-1	TRBV7-2	-	CASSLAGPDIGSNTEAFF	TGTGCCAGCAGCTTAGCGGGTCCAGACATTGGGTCGAACACTGAAGCTTTCTTT
-	TRBJ1-1	TRBV18	TRBD1	CASSPRGQGEAFF	TGTGCCAGCTCACCACGCGGACAGGGTGAAGCTTTCTTT
once	TRBJ2-3	TRBV6-1	-	CASSALLEADTQYF	TGTGCCAGCAGTGCACTCTTAGAAGCAGATACGCAGTATTTT
-	TRBJ1-5	TRBV6-5	-	CASSYRVQPRHF	TGTGCCAGCAGTTATCGGGTTCAGCCCCGGCATTTT
-	TRBJ2-4	TRBV7-2	-	CASSWTSKNIQYF	TGTGCCAGCAGCTGGACTTCCAAAAACATTCAGTACTTC
-	TRBJ2-7	TRBV4-3	TRBD1	CASSQDRGTYEQYF	TGCGCCAGCAGCCAGGACAGGGGTACCTACGAGCAGTACTTC
-	TRBJ2-7	TRBV4-1	-	CASSQDPGSYEQYF	TGCGCCAGCAGCCAAGATCCGGGGAGCTACGAGCAGTACTTC
-	TRBJ2-1	TRBV7-9	-	CASSLGSNEQFF	TGTGCCAGCAGCTTAGGGAGTAATGAGCAGTTCTTC
once	TRBJ1-2	TRBV5-6	-	CASSPTETYGYTF	TGTGCCAGCAGCCCGACAGAGACTTATGGCTACACCTTC
-	TRBJ1-4	TRBV11-2	TRBD1	CASSWTWTGINEKLFF	TGTGCCAGCAGCTGGACATGGACAGGCATAAATGAAAAACTGTTTTTT
-	TRBJ2-1	TRBV4-3	-	CASSQRSGTLLIDNEQFF	TGCGCCAGCAGCCAACGTTCCGGGACTCTCTTAATCGACAATGAGCAGTTCTTC
-	TRBJ2-7	TRBV2	-	CASRSTYASYEQYF	TGTGCCAGCAGGAGCACGTATGCTTCCTACGAGCAGTACTTC
once	TRBJ1-1	TRBV7-2	TRBD1	CASSPTGPEAFF	TGTGCCAGCAGCCCGACAGGGCCTGAAGCTTTCTTT
-	TRBJ2-7	TRBV5-4	-	CASSLGLGFYEQYF	TGTGCCAGCAGCTTGGGCCTAGGATTCTACGAGCAGTACTTC
-	TRBJ1-2	TRBV5-1	TRBD1	CASSPGQDRWNYGYTF	TGCGCCAGCAGCCCCGGACAGGACCGATGGAACTATGGCTACACCTTC
-	TRBJ2-7	TRBV5-1	-	CASSSAGQIYEQYF	TGCGCCAGCAGCTCGGCCGGACAGATCTACGAGCAGTACTTC